This T cell receptor beta chain comes out of a study of blood T cell repertoires in COVID-19. Study context: Researchers got acute and convalescent COVID-19 samples from the United States, Italy and Spain. T cells, B-cell-depleted T cells, or PBMCs provided the cDNA or gDNA that served as material.

In the study's own analysis: How many nucleated cells were present was estimated from reference gene primer amplification. Here immunoSEQ multiplex PCR was the method, and the copy in TCRdb shows in-frame clones only, minus some. V and J calls plus clone size are reproduced from that table; the DNA served to infer D and trimming. This table has roughly 150,000 clones, about 83% appearing once. The CDR3 runs to 13 residues. V was trimmed by 0 bases and J by 6 bases, leaving 10 bases between them. Germline CDR1 reads SGHKS; CDR2 reads YYEKEE (reference sequence). Sample: peripheral blood. The chain links TRBV5-5 to TRBJ2-7, with D perhaps TRBD1 (6 bases). The clonotype comes from a woman aged 70-85 years who had recovered from COVID-19. The CDR3 nucleotides read TGTGCCAGCAGCTTGGCGGGGACATCCGAGCAGTACTTC. The encoded protein is CASSLAGTSEQYF.